What follows are 31 T cell receptor beta chains derived from one specimen sequenced in a study of blood T cells in healthy people across ages. PCR was performed a second time for about 6 to 11 cycles using a sample-barcoded 5' primer and a J-beta primer mix. TCRdb recomputed calls from the 5' RACE reads with MiXCR, one row per CDR3 protein. Here the sample spans about 1.4 million distinct CDR3 sequences, 59% being singletons. Sequenced sample: blood. The receptors come from a man between 18 and 29 years old in good health.

The chain uses TRBV7-2 and TRBJ1-2; D call uncertain. V gave up 1 base and J gave up 7 bases, with 7 bases separating them. Germline V gene lookup returns CDR1 SGHTA and CDR2 FQGNSA. The CDR3 has 12 amino acids. CDR3 sequence (DNA): TGTGCCAGCAGCTTAGATTTCTCTGGCTACACCTTC. This encodes CASSLDFSGYTF.

The CDR3 DNA reads as TGTGCCAGCAGCGATCTTGGACAGGGGGGGTACAATGAGCAGTTCTTC. Translating gives CASSDLGQGGYNEQFF. The V call is TRBV2, the J call TRBJ2-1, with TRBD1 matching over 10 bases. The CDR3 loop spans 16 amino acids. The V gene's germline CDR1 is SNHLY and CDR2 FYNNEI. V lost 6 bases to trimming and J lost 4 bases; unmatched junction nucleotides: 9.

This clonotype has a handful of counts. The chain carries TRBV20-1 and TRBJ2-3, with TRBD1 identical over 9 bases. The J segment lost 4 bases and the V segment lost 5 bases, leaving 4 bases of the junction unmatched. The CDR3 loop spans 13 amino acids. CDR1 DFQATT and CDR2 SNEGSKA come from the germline V gene (reference sequence). The CDR3 DNA follows: TGCAGTGCTCCGGGACAGGGAGCAGATACGCAGTATTTT. Amino acids: CSAPGQGADTQYF.

V is TRBV28 and J is TRBJ1-1; D ambiguous. CDR1 and CDR2 (germline): MDHEN, SYDVKM. The length of the CDR3 is 15 residues. The V gene lost 1 base and the J gene lost 3 bases, with 12 bases spanning the gap. CDR3: CASSLYGGVDTEAFF. The CDR3, as DNA: TGTGCCAGCAGTTTATACGGAGGAGTGGACACTGAAGCTTTCTTT.

This clonotype appeared a single time. J is TRBJ2-3 and V is TRBV6-2 or TRBV6-3, with a weak D call TRBD2 (5 bases). V lost 8 bases and J 5 bases, leaving 14 bases between the germline ends. Per germline, CDR1 MNHEY and CDR2 SVGEGT. The length of the CDR3 is 13 residues. CDR3 in DNA: TGTGCCAGCGCGAGGCTAGCCGGAGATACGCAGTATTTT. This encodes CASARLAGDTQYF.

The chain recombines TRBV4-1 with TRBJ1-5; 7 bases line up with TRBD1. Germline V gene sequence: CDR1 MGHRA, CDR2 YSYEKL. V was pared by 2 bases and J by 3 bases, with 10 bases of the junction left unmatched. This CDR3 is built from 17 residues. DNA for the CDR3: TGCGCCAGCAGCCAACCGAGGACAGGCCGATCCAATCAGCCCCAGCATTTT. Its translation is CASSQPRTGRSNQPQHF.

This chain links TRBV25-1 with TRBJ1-1; TRBD1 agrees at 9 bases. The CDR3 runs 14 residues. CDR1 is MGHDK and CDR2 is SYGVNS in the germline V gene. V trimming: 3 bases; J trimming: 6 bases; junction bases outside the gene matches: 5. CDR3: CASSEGTGQAEAFF. The CDR3 DNA sequence: TGTGCCAGCAGTGAGGGGACAGGGCAGGCTGAAGCTTTCTTT.

Remarks on this clonotype: At one end, the junction sequence differs from germline, possibly due to a read error. The rearrangement links TRBV12-3 or TRBV12-4 to TRBJ2-5, with D unclear. The DNA end lines up better with TRBJ2-7; the J call may be wrong. The CDR3 extends over 11 amino acids. The CDR3 reads CASSFSSEQYF. As DNA, the CDR3 is TGTGCCAGCAGTTTTTCCTCCGAGCAGTACTTC.

The chain couples TRBV28 to TRBJ2-4, with D tentatively TRBD2 (6 bases). The last part of the DNA fits TRBJ2-7 better; the J call may be wrong. In germline, CDR1 is MDHEN, CDR2 SYDVKM. There are 15 residues in the CDR3. The CDR3 coding sequence is TGTGCCGGTCAATCAACAGCGGGCCAATCCTACGAGCAGTACTTC. It codes for CAGQSTAGQSYEQYF.

The chain carries TRBV20-1 and TRBJ1-5, with 8 bases that match TRBD1. CDR1 DFQATT and CDR2 SNEGSKA come from the germline V gene (reference sequence). J lost 0 bases, V lost 1 base, and 14 bases had no gene match. The CDR3 covers 19 residues. CDR3 in amino acids: CSARAGQDGFLYSNQPQHF. DNA for the CDR3: TGCAGTGCTAGAGCGGGACAGGATGGTTTCCTTTATAGCAATCAGCCCCAGCATTTT.

This clonotype was counted at least ten times. The rearrangement joins TRBV12-3 or TRBV12-4 to TRBJ2-7; 11 bases map to TRBD2. CDR3 length: 14 residues. V shed 6 bases, J shed 0 bases, and the junction held 1 base outside the gene matches. This CDR3 is CASRTSGSSYEQYF. The CDR3 DNA sequence: TGTGCCAGCAGAACTAGCGGGAGCTCCTACGAGCAGTACTTC.

The chain is built from TRBV27 and TRBJ2-3; D unresolved. Trimming pared 6 bases from V and 2 bases from J, leaving 18 bases between. The CDR3 covers 16 residues. From germline, CDR1 is MNHEY and CDR2 SMNVEV (reference sequence). The DNA for the CDR3 is TGTGCCAGCAGCCCGTACCGGGCTCAAGACACAGATACGCAGTATTTT. It translates to CASSPYRAQDTDTQYF.

V and J are TRBV2 and TRBJ1-5, with D possibly being TRBD1 (6 bases). V was cut by 6 bases and J by 6 bases, with 18 bases left in between. The germline V gene has CDR1 SNHLY and CDR2 FYNNEI. The CDR3 runs to 15 residues. The CDR3 reads CASRGSGGSGQPQHF. DNA of the CDR3: TGTGCCAGCAGGGGCTCGGGGGGCTCAGGTCAGCCCCAGCATTTT.

This chain connects TRBV5-1 to TRBJ2-7; 11 bases align to TRBD2. Germline trimming cut 5 bases from V and 2 bases from J; bases unmatched to any gene: 6. The CDR3 length is 15 residues. The germline V gene encodes CDR1 SGHRS and CDR2 YFSETQ. The CDR3 region is CASRPTGLAAYEQYF. CDR3 DNA sequence: TGCGCCAGCAGACCAACGGGACTAGCGGCCTACGAGCAGTACTTC.

The chain's CDR3 is CATSSREGVGQPQHF. The CDR3 nucleotides read TGTGCCACCAGCAGCCGGGAGGGGGTAGGACAGCCCCAGCATTTT. The chain combines TRBV15 with TRBJ1-5; D perhaps matches TRBD1 (6 bases). V was trimmed by 3 bases and J by 7 bases, leaving 16 bases between them. The length of the CDR3 is 15 residues. CDR1 and CDR2 (germline): LNHNV, YYDKDF (reference sequence).

V usage is TRBV20-1 and J usage is TRBJ2-3; TRBD1 or TRBD2 may be the D gene (5 bases each). V was clipped by 7 bases and J by 1 base, with 12 bases between them. There are 13 residues in the CDR3. Germline V gene data show CDR1 as DFQATT and CDR2 as SNEGSKA (reference sequence). The CDR3 here is CSVHRGGTDTQYF. The CDR3 DNA reads as TGCAGTGTCCACAGAGGGGGCACAGATACGCAGTATTTT.

V usage is TRBV7-2 and J usage is TRBJ2-7; D might be TRBD1 (5 bases). CDR1 is SGHTA, CDR2 FQGNSA, per germline. V dropped 2 bases and J dropped 6 bases, with 11 bases sitting between them. This CDR3 comprises 13 residues. The CDR3 bases are TGTGCCAGCAGCTTATTCTTCAGGGCCGAGCAGTACTTC. It translates to CASSLFFRAEQYF.

The chain joins TRBV15 to TRBJ2-3, with 7 positions matching TRBD2. The CDR3 runs 14 residues. Germline V gene sequence: CDR1 LNHNV, CDR2 YYDKDF (reference sequence). Trimming at V came to 3 bases and at J to 5 bases, leaving 5 bases not matched to a gene. The CDR3 DNA reads as TGTGCCACCAGCAGTGCGGGAGTCCTAGATACGCAGTATTTT. It specifies CATSSAGVLDTQYF.

The chain recombines TRBV29-1 with TRBJ1-5, with D uncertain. This CDR3 has 15 amino acids. CDR1 is SQVTM and CDR2 is ANQGSEA in the germline V gene. V dropped 4 bases and J dropped 2 bases, with 15 bases sitting between them. CDR3 in DNA: TGCAGCGTTGCCGACGGCCTCCTGGGCAATCAGCCCCAGCATTTT. Encoded protein: CSVADGLLGNQPQHF.

The V call is TRBV7-8, the J call TRBJ1-5; D is unclear. The germline V gene has CDR1 SGHVS and CDR2 FQNEAQ. V was shortened by 1 base and J by 6 bases, with 13 bases between the two germline ends. CDR3 length: 15 amino acids. CDR3 region: CASSLGVGFLQPQHF. Written as DNA, the CDR3 is TGTGCCAGCAGCTTAGGGGTAGGGTTTCTTCAGCCCCAGCATTTT.

The rearrangement links TRBV6-6 to TRBJ2-4; D might be TRBD2 (5 bases). The CDR3 covers 14 residues. Trimming pared 4 bases from V and 6 bases from J, leaving 13 bases between. Looked up from germline, CDR1 is MNHNY and CDR2 is SVGAGI (reference sequence). CDR3 loop: CASSSSDRGNIQYF. The CDR3 nucleotides read TGTGCCAGCAGTTCTTCAGATCGGGGAAACATTCAGTACTTC.

The V gene is TRBV6-6, the J gene TRBJ1-2; D remains unclear. The CDR3 extends over 15 amino acids. The germline CDR1 and CDR2 sequences are MNHNY and SVGAGI (reference sequence). V was trimmed by 2 bases and J by 6 bases, leaving 16 bases between them. CDR3 nucleotides: TGTGCCAGCAGTTACGGTAACATGCCGCCAGATGGCTACACCTTC. Protein product: CASSYGNMPPDGYTF.

This rearrangement joins TRBV4-2 to TRBJ2-7, with D perhaps given as TRBD1 or TRBD2 (5 bases each). Germline-derived CDR1 and CDR2 are LGHNA and YNFKEQ. The CDR3 sequence is 11 residues long. Trimming shortened V by 11 bases and J by 6 bases, and 14 bases separated the two germline ends. This CDR3 reads CAGGPVAEQYF. In DNA form, the CDR3 reads TGTGCCGGGGGACCGGTGGCCGAGCAGTACTTC.

This rearrangement joins TRBV12-3 or TRBV12-4 to TRBJ1-5, with D perhaps TRBD1 (6 bases). Trimming shortened V by 5 bases and J by 7 bases, and 15 bases separated the two germline ends. The CDR3 covers 14 residues. The CDR3: CASSPDRQRQPQHF. The CDR3 bases are TGTGCCAGCAGTCCTGACAGGCAAAGGCAGCCCCAGCATTTT.

The chain combines TRBV7-2 with TRBJ1-4; no clear D gene. In germline, CDR1 is SGHTA, CDR2 FQGNSA. The CDR3 length is 14 residues. V lost 4 bases and J lost 6, with 12 bases in between. The chain's CDR3 is CASSWRVIDEKLFF. The CDR3 DNA reads as TGTGCCAGCAGCTGGCGGGTTATAGATGAAAAACTGTTTTTT.

The V and J genes are TRBV7-2 and TRBJ2-1; 14 bases align to TRBD2. The CDR3 contains 14 residues. CDR1 is SGHTA, CDR2 FQGNSA, per germline. J was trimmed by 9 bases and V by 5 bases; bases with no gene match: 3. The CDR3: CASSRLAGGTEQFF. The CDR3 DNA reads TGTGCCAGCAGCCGACTAGCGGGGGGGACTGAGCAGTTCTTC.

In its sample, this clonotype was seen a few times. The chain uses TRBV4-1 and TRBJ2-5, with D possibly called TRBD1 or TRBD2 (5 bases each). Germline values: CDR1 MGHRA, CDR2 YSYEKL. V was pared by 1 base and J by 11 bases, with 17 bases between. This CDR3 has 14 residues. CDR3 amino acids: CASSQVSLRGEQYF. The CDR3 DNA reads TGCGCCAGCAGCCAAGTTAGCCTGAGGGGAGAGCAGTACTTC.

This rearrangement joins TRBV29-1 to TRBJ2-7; TRBD2 matches at 10 bases. Trimming took 5 bases from V and 4 from J; bases not matched to a gene: 5. In germline, CDR1 is SQVTM, CDR2 ANQGSEA. The CDR3 runs to 13 residues. CDR3 nucleotides: TGCAGCGTTAAGACTAGCGGGTCTTACGAGCAGTACTTC. It yields the protein CSVKTSGSYEQYF.

This clonotype was detected once. The V gene is TRBV5-1, the J gene TRBJ2-3; D unresolved. The CDR3 has 15 amino acids. Germline V lookup: CDR1 SGHRS, CDR2 YFSETQ. V lost 4 bases and J 0 bases, leaving 12 bases between the germline ends. CDR3 nucleotides: TGCGCCAGCAGCATGACCGACGGGAGCACAGATACGCAGTATTTT. This encodes CASSMTDGSTDTQYF.

The genes are TRBV6-4 and TRBJ2-1, with 7 positions matching TRBD2. V lost 1 base and J lost 5; bases outside the gene matches: 8. The germline CDR1 and CDR2 sequences are MRHNA and SNTAGT. The CDR3 extends over 16 amino acids. The CDR3 is CASSDFAGEGHNEQFF. The CDR3, as DNA: TGTGCCAGCAGTGACTTTGCGGGAGAAGGGCACAATGAGCAGTTCTTC.

The CDR3 reads CASSQGVGEAFF. As DNA, the CDR3 is TGTGCCAGCAGTCAAGGAGTAGGTGAAGCTTTCTTT. The V and J genes are TRBV27 and TRBJ1-1; no clear D gene. The CDR3 totals 12 residues. V gave up 5 bases and J gave up 7 bases, with 11 bases separating them. Germline-derived CDR1 and CDR2 are MNHEY and SMNVEV (reference sequence).